The 29 T cell receptor beta chains presented below share a single source sample, sequenced in a study of early T cells in non-severe SARS-CoV-2 infection. TCRdb re-derived calls from the 5' RACE reads in MiXCR, one entry per CDR3 protein. The sample lists approximately 70,000 distinct CDR3 sequences; around 13% were seen once. Sequenced material: whole blood. The receptors shown here come from an adult who was a healthcare worker with PCR-confirmed SARS-CoV-2 infection or an uninfected control (not recorded which).

There are a few counts of this clonotype. The rearrangement links TRBV18 to TRBJ2-3; tentatively, D is TRBD1 (6 bases). The CDR3 is made up of 15 amino acids. Germline CDR1 and CDR2: KGHSH and LQKENI. V was pared by 1 base and J by 4 bases, with 12 bases between. For the CDR3, the DNA is TGTGCCAGCTCACCACTCAGGGGTGGAGCAGATACGCAGTATTTT. Translation: CASSPLRGGADTQYF.

This chain uses TRBV5-5 with TRBJ1-5; D may be TRBD1 (6 bases). Trimming pared 0 bases from V and 4 bases from J, leaving 8 bases between. CDR1 is SGHKS, CDR2 YYEKEE, per germline (reference sequence). This CDR3 is built from 14 residues. The DNA of the CDR3 is TGTGCCAGCAGCTTGGCTACAGGGAATCAGCCCCAGCATTTT. Its translation: CASSLATGNQPQHF.

The table lists this clonotype with many counts. Germline is not matched at one junction end, which may reflect a read error. The V call is TRBV7-2, the J call TRBJ2-3, with 10 bases fitting TRBD2. CDR1 and CDR2 from the germline V gene are SGHTA and FQGNSA. There are 14 residues in the CDR3. CDR3 residues: CASSLAGAGDTQYF. For the CDR3, the DNA is TGTGCCAGCAGCCTAGCGGGGGCGGGGGATACGCAGTATTTT.

This clonotype was seen a handful of times. The chain carries TRBV3-1 and TRBJ1-4; D ambiguous. Trimming took 0 bases from V and 7 from J, leaving 9 bases between them. Germline values: CDR1 LGHDT, CDR2 YNNKEL (reference sequence). The CDR3 covers 14 residues. CDR3 sequence: CASSQDRASEKLFF. Here the CDR3 DNA reads TGTGCCAGCAGCCAAGATAGGGCAAGTGAAAAACTGTTTTTT.

The chain links TRBV2 to TRBJ1-6; 7 bases agree with TRBD1. The CDR3 extends over 17 amino acids. CDR1 and CDR2 (germline): SNHLY, FYNNEI. V lost 2 bases and J lost 10; bases outside the gene matches: 14. CDR3 bases: TGTGCCAGCAGTGAAACCCCTCGACAGGGAACGTGGTCACCCCTCCACTTT. This sequence encodes CASSETPRQGTWSPLHF.

This clonotype was seen a few times. The chain's CDR3 is CASSDRVEQYF. DNA for the CDR3: TGTGCCAGCAGTGACAGGGTCGAGCAGTACTTC. This chain connects TRBV6-5 to TRBJ2-7; 7 bases map to TRBD1. This CDR3 comprises 11 residues. V shed 5 bases and J 6 bases; nucleotides not matched to a gene: 1. CDR1 MNHEY and CDR2 SVGAGI come from the germline V gene.

In nucleotides, the CDR3 is TGTGCCAGCAGCTTATCCCGCTACAATGAGCAGTTCTTC. Translating gives CASSLSRYNEQFF. This rearrangement joins TRBV7-2 to TRBJ2-1; D is uncertain. V was trimmed by 2 bases and J by 3 bases, leaving 5 bases between them. The CDR3 contains 13 residues. In germline, CDR1 is SGHTA, CDR2 FQGNSA. Filled out from reference TRBV7-2 and TRBJ2-1, the complete variable domain reads GAGVSQSPSNKVTEKGKDVELRCDPISGHTALYWYRQSLGQGLEFLIYFQGNSAPDKSGLPSDRFSAERTGGSVSTLTIQRTQQEDSAVYLCASSLSRYNEQFFGPGTRLTVL.

V gene TRBV4-2 combines with J gene TRBJ2-7; 7 nucleotides line up with TRBD1. This CDR3 has 16 residues. Trimming cost V 4 bases and J 0 bases; bases outside gene matches: 9. CDR1 and CDR2 from the germline V gene are LGHNA and YNFKEQ. CDR3 in DNA: TGTGCCAGCAGCCGCAGGGGGACAGCGAGCTCCTACGAGCAGTACTTC. This codes for CASSRRGTASSYEQYF.

In its sample, this clonotype was seen a few times. The chain joins TRBV5-1 to TRBJ2-6, with TRBD1 matching 7 bases. The CDR3 sequence is 18 residues long. Germline CDR1 is SGHRS and CDR2 is YFSETQ. The ends lost 4 bases at V and 1 base at J; junction bases unmatched: 11. CDR3 nucleotides: TGCGCCAGCAGCCGCGACAGGGCGAGTTTATCTGGGGCCAACGTCCTGACTTTC. Translating gives CASSRDRASLSGANVLTF.

This clonotype occurred many times. The chain joins TRBV20-1 to TRBJ1-1; perhaps TRBD1 as D (6 bases). This CDR3 region has 10 residues. Germline V CDR1 and CDR2: DFQATT, SNEGSKA (reference sequence). V dropped 5 bases and J dropped 8 bases, with 9 bases sitting between them. The CDR3 reads CSALGTEAFF. Written as DNA, the CDR3 is TGCAGTGCTCTCGGGACAGAAGCTTTCTTT.

The CDR3 loop reads CSVEVQRRNTIYF. CDR3 DNA sequence: TGCAGCGTTGAAGTACAGCGACGAAACACCATATATTTT. This chain joins TRBV29-1 and TRBJ1-3; D not certain. Looked up from germline, CDR1 is SQVTM and CDR2 is ANQGSEA. Trimming stripped 1 base from V and 5 bases from J, with 9 bases between. The CDR3 sequence is 13 residues long.

There are a few counts of this clonotype. V and J are TRBV12-3 or TRBV12-4 and TRBJ1-1; 7 bases match TRBD1. The CDR3 length is 14 residues. Germline trimming cut 6 bases from V and 5 bases from J; bases unmatched to any gene: 9. CDR3 loop: CASSSRQGMTEAFF. In DNA, the CDR3 is TGTGCCAGCAGCAGCCGACAGGGAATGACTGAAGCTTTCTTT.

This clonotype was seen only a few times. V usage is TRBV6-6 and J usage is TRBJ2-3, with 11 positions matching TRBD2. With 0 bases clipped from V and 4 bases from J, the junction kept 6 bases outside the gene matches. The CDR3 runs 17 residues. Germline loops: CDR1 MNHNY, CDR2 SVGAGI (reference sequence). The CDR3: CASSYSLAGGLPDTQYF. The DNA for the CDR3 is TGTGCCAGCAGTTACTCTTTAGCGGGGGGGCTGCCAGATACGCAGTATTTT.

CDR3: CASSRGGQSIEAFF. CDR3 nucleotides: TGTGCCAGCAGCAGGGGGGGACAGAGCATTGAAGCTTTCTTT. The chain recombines TRBV4-2 with TRBJ1-1; 7 bases agree with TRBD1. Looked up from germline, CDR1 is LGHNA and CDR2 is YNFKEQ. The CDR3 has 14 amino acids. Germline trimming cut 5 bases from V and 7 bases from J; bases unmatched to any gene: 10.

This chain connects TRBV19 to TRBJ2-1; tentative D call: TRBD1 (6 bases). The CDR3 is made up of 13 amino acids. CDR1 and CDR2 (germline): LNHDA, SQIVND (reference sequence). Deletions cut 6 bases from V and 7 bases from J, with 13 bases between. CDR3 residues: CASSLNRANEQFF. The CDR3, as DNA: TGTGCCAGTAGCCTAAACAGGGCGAATGAGCAGTTCTTC.

This clonotype was detected ten times or more. This chain joins TRBV3-1 and TRBJ2-7; D gene uncertain. Germline V gene lookup returns CDR1 LGHDT and CDR2 YNNKEL (reference sequence). V lost 0 bases and J 4 bases, leaving 4 bases between the germline ends. The CDR3 extends over 12 amino acids. CDR3 nucleotide sequence: TGTGCCAGCAGCCAAGACTCGTACGAGCAGTACTTC. This gives the protein CASSQDSYEQYF.

This clonotype was picked up a small number of times. CDR3 bases: TGTGCCAGCAGCCAAGAAGAGCATACGTGGGTTTTCTTT. Amino acids: CASSQEEHTWVFF. J is TRBJ1-1 and V is TRBV14; D is undetermined. Germline V gene sequence: CDR1 SGHDN, CDR2 FVKESK. Trimming removed 0 bases from V and 13 bases from J, with 15 bases in between. This CDR3 comprises 13 residues.

There are a few counts of this clonotype. The chain joins TRBV7-2 to TRBJ1-1; D ambiguous. CDR1 and CDR2 (germline): SGHTA, FQGNSA. CDR3 length equals 13 residues. Trimming took off 4 bases at V and 1 base at J, with 7 bases between the two ends. The chain's CDR3 is CASSSLWNTEAFF. DNA of the CDR3: TGTGCCAGCAGCTCGCTATGGAACACTGAAGCTTTCTTT.

In its sample, this clonotype was seen a few times. The DNA for the CDR3 is TGTGCCAGCAGCGGACTCAGAGATACGCAGTATTTT. Translating it yields CASSGLRDTQYF. This chain uses TRBV9 with TRBJ2-3, with no clear D. V was trimmed by 3 bases and J by 5 bases, leaving 7 bases between them. Per the germline V gene, CDR1 is SGDLS and CDR2 is YYNGEE. The CDR3 extends over 12 amino acids.

V and J are TRBV29-1 and TRBJ1-1, with D perhaps TRBD1 (6 bases). V shed 7 bases and J shed 1 base, with 13 bases lying between them. Germline V gene data show CDR1 as SQVTM and CDR2 as ANQGSEA. CDR3 length: 13 residues. The CDR3 is CSATTGKNTEAFF. The CDR3 DNA follows: TGCAGCGCCACGACAGGCAAGAACACTGAAGCTTTCTTT.

A few counts support this clonotype. The chain combines TRBV6-5 with TRBJ1-2; D perhaps matches TRBD1 (5 bases). The V and J ends lost 7 bases and 8 bases respectively, with 20 bases between them. Germline V gives CDR1 MNHEY, CDR2 SVGAGI. CDR3 length: 14 residues. The chain's CDR3 is CASTLGAGLGGYTF. In nucleotides, the CDR3 is TGTGCCAGCACCCTAGGGGCAGGTCTAGGAGGCTACACCTTC.

This clonotype was counted ten times or more. J is TRBJ1-1 and V is TRBV11-1; D is perhaps TRBD1 (5 bases). The ends were cut back, 0 bases at V and 4 bases at J, with 12 bases in the middle. The CDR3 sequence is 15 residues long. Germline CDR1 and CDR2: SGHAT and FQDESV (reference sequence). The CDR3 region is CASSLAGGPVTEAFF. In DNA form, the CDR3 reads TGTGCCAGCAGCTTAGCCGGGGGACCAGTCACTGAAGCTTTCTTT.

The chain has TRBV29-1 and TRBJ1-1; 9 bases are a match to TRBD1. The CDR3 covers 16 residues. Germline V gene sequence: CDR1 SQVTM, CDR2 ANQGSEA. V lost 7 bases, J lost 1 base, and 13 bases stayed unmatched. The DNA of the CDR3 is TGCAGCGCCACGGGACAGGGAAAATTGTCGAACACTGAAGCTTTCTTT. Its translation: CSATGQGKLSNTEAFF.

The chain employs TRBV6-5 and TRBJ2-3; D is ambiguous. CDR1 is MNHEY, CDR2 SVGAGI, per germline. The CDR3 loop spans 14 amino acids. The V gene lost 0 bases and the J gene lost 5 bases, with 9 bases spanning the gap. The CDR3 sequence: CASSYSLGLDTQYF. In DNA form, the CDR3 reads TGTGCCAGCAGTTACTCCCTCGGTCTAGATACGCAGTATTTT.

The gene calls are TRBV10-3 and TRBJ2-3; a weak D match, TRBD2 (5 bases). V dropped 0 bases and J dropped 6 bases, with 19 bases sitting between them. CDR3 length: 17 residues. Per germline, CDR1 ENHRY and CDR2 SYGVKD. CDR3: CAISESAPGSSIDTQYF. The CDR3 bases are TGTGCCATCAGTGAGTCGGCACCGGGGAGTAGCATTGATACGCAGTATTTT.

This clonotype was counted only a few times. The chain carries TRBV6-6 and TRBJ1-3; D gene uncertain. V was clipped by 1 base and J by 0 bases, with 16 bases between them. The V gene's germline CDR1 is MNHNY and CDR2 SVGAGI (reference sequence). The CDR3 is 18 residues long. The CDR3: CASSYLAPDGYSGNTIYF. Written as DNA, the CDR3 is TGTGCCAGCAGTTACTTGGCACCAGACGGATACTCTGGAAACACCATATATTTT.

This clonotype appeared a few times. V usage is TRBV28 and J usage is TRBJ1-2; D possibly corresponds to TRBD1 (5 bases). This CDR3 spans 14 amino acids. CDR1 is MDHEN and CDR2 is SYDVKM in the germline V gene. V was shortened by 5 bases and J by 5 bases, with 15 bases between the two germline ends. The CDR3 nucleotides read TGTGCCAGCAGTCCCCAGGGTTCCGGGTATGGCTACACCTTC. Protein: CASSPQGSGYGYTF.

The chain recombines TRBV28 with TRBJ2-7; D is ambiguous. V was pared by 2 bases and J by 3 bases, with 5 bases between. This CDR3 comprises 12 residues. The germline V gene encodes CDR1 MDHEN and CDR2 SYDVKM. CDR3 residues: CASSLTRYEQYF. CDR3 sequence (DNA): TGTGCCAGCAGTTTAACACGCTACGAGCAGTACTTC.

This clonotype was observed a few times. V gene TRBV7-2 combines with J gene TRBJ1-1; D remains unclear. This CDR3 contains 14 residues. Deletions cut 5 bases from V and 4 bases from J, with 14 bases between. The germline V gene encodes CDR1 SGHTA and CDR2 FQGNSA. CDR3 in DNA: TGTGCCAGCAGCCCGGGGTGGGCGGGCACTGAAGCTTTCTTT. Translation gives CASSPGWAGTEAFF.